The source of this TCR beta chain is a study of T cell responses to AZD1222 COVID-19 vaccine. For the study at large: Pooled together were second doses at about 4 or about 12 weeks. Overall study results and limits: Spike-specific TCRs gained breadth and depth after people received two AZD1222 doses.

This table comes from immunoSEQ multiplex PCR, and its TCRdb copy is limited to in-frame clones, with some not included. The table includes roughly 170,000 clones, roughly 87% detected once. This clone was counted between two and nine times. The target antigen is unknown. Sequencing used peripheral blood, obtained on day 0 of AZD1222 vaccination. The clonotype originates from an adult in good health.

The CDR3 DNA follows: TGTGCCAGCAGTGGACAAGGGACAGGGAACACTGAAGCTTTCTTT. Translated: CASSGQGTGNTEAFF. V and J are TRBV28 and TRBJ1-1, with TRBD1 matching 8 bases. Germline values: CDR1 MDHEN, CDR2 SYDVKM. CDR3 length equals 15 residues. V was clipped by 5 bases and J by 1 base; unmatched bases: 6.